This TCR beta chain emerged from a study of T cells in Graves' hyperthyroidism and ophthalmopathy. Findings of the study overall: Blood held most thyroid clonotypes expanded above 0.001 frequency. Researchers report that a 13 V-J model separated ophthalmopathy from stable hyperthyroidism.

Template material for amplifying TCR beta CDR3 regions consisted of RNA transcripts. First-round RT-PCR targeting the TCR CDR3 was performed with the HTBI primer set. One entry per CDR3 protein results from TCRdb running MiXCR on the multiplex PCR reads. The data hold about half a million distinct CDR3 sequences, with 20% to 25% observed a single time. About this clonotype: Its antigen is currently unknown.

CDR3 size: 12 residues. V lost 5 bases, J lost 7 bases, and 4 bases stayed unmatched. Germline V lookup: CDR1 SQVTM, CDR2 ANQGSEA. Ophthalmopathy patients had moderate-to-severe active disease, CAS ≥3, NOSPECS ≥4, and disease duration under 3 months. Fresh 10 ml peripheral blood yielded PBMCs. The clonotype comes from a woman aged 70 to 79 with Graves' ophthalmopathy. The specimen sequenced was blood. V usage is TRBV29-1 and J usage is TRBJ2-1, with 8 bases fitting TRBD2. CDR3 sequence: CSVSGRSNEQFF. The DNA for the CDR3 is TGCAGCGTTAGCGGGAGATCGAATGAGCAGTTCTTC.